Each of the 2 T cell receptor beta chains below was sequenced from the same sample in a study of OX40 agonist ivuxolimab in advanced cancers. Library prep was done by the immunoSEQ multiplex PCR assay. Sourced from immuneACCESS, this table was stored by TCRdb with only in-frame sequences that have V and J called. A share of the clones is absent; for the studies checked, an unresolved V gene accounts for under half, and the remainder has no known explanation. In this sample the table shows over 60,000 clones, about 90% of which occur a single time. The biggest ten clones account for around 2.2% of the sample. The specimen was CD4+ or CD8+ T cells sorted from blood, collected in a trial of the OX40 agonist ivuxolimab. The source is an adult with an advanced solid tumor such as melanoma, head and neck, liver or kidney cancer.

The chain is built from TRBV2 and TRBJ1-1; a possible D gene is TRBD1 (5 bases). V lost 9 bases and J lost 11, with 22 bases in between. Germline-derived CDR1 and CDR2 are SNHLY and FYNNEI. The CDR3 sequence is 13 residues long. The CDR3 DNA reads as TGTGCCAGTCACGATCTTTCGACAGTCGACGCTTTCTTT. It specifies CASHDLSTVDAFF.

Remarks on this clone: The sample contains more than one DNA sequence encoding this CDR3. The chain links TRBV18 to TRBJ2-7; D is uncertain. The CDR3 covers 13 residues. Germline V gene lookup returns CDR1 KGHSH and CDR2 LQKENI. V was pared by 3 bases and J by 0 bases, with 6 bases between. For the CDR3, the DNA is TGTGCCAGCTCACCTCCGAGCTCCTACGAGCAGTACTTC. Encoded protein: CASSPPSSYEQYF.